This T cell receptor beta chain was observed in a study of shared clonotypes between healthy human individuals. Across the study: There were three CD4 naive, three CD4 memory, two CD8 naive and one CD8 memory plates per donor.

Measured with immunoSEQ multiplex PCR; TCRdb has only the in-frame clones, and not every one. The data show about 380,000 clones, with 90% to 98% seen just once and around 0.3% held by the top ten. Trimming removed 2 bases from V and 6 bases from J; junction bases left unmatched: 10. The CDR3 length is 15 residues. The V gene's germline CDR1 is SGHAT and CDR2 FQNNGV. The chain recombines TRBV11-2 with TRBJ2-7; TRBD2 agrees at 7 bases. Source material: memory CD8+ T cells sorted from blood. Sample subset: CD45RO+ cells pooled with CCR7-negative TemRA cells. This TCR derives from a man aged 25-45 years in good health. Written as DNA, the CDR3 is TGTGCCAGCAGCTTACTCAACGGGAGGTTCTCCGAGCAGTACTTC. Its translation: CASSLLNGRFSEQYF.